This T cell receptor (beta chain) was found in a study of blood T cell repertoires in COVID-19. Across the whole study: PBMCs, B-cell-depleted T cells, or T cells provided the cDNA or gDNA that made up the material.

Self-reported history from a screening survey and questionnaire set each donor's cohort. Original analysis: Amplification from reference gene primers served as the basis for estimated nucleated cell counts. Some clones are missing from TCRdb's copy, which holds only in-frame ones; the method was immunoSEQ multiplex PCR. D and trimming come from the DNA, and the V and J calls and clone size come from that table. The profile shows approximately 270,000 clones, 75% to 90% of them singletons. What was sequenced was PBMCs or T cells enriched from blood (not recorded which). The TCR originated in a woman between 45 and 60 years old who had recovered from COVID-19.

CDR3 protein: CASSPLAGPYNEQFF. As DNA, the CDR3 is TGTGCCAGCAGCCCACTAGCGGGTCCCTACAATGAGCAGTTCTTC. This chain joins TRBV13 and TRBJ2-1; 9 bases are a match to TRBD2. Trimming removed 5 bases from V and 2 bases from J; junction bases left unmatched: 4. From germline, CDR1 is PRHDT and CDR2 FYEKMQ (reference sequence). The CDR3 is 15 amino acids.